The 28 T cell receptor beta chains below come from one sample, sequenced in a study of CD8+ T cells in alopecia areata. Reverse transcription of extracted RNA yielded cDNA, which provided the sequencing template. Clones were sequenced by immunoSEQ multiplex PCR, and TCRdb holds only the in-frame ones, with some missing. Found here are about 150,000 clones, 50% to 70% of them singletons; the top ten hold about 0.94%. Stated treatment: oral pan-JAK inhibitor, 5-10 mg twice daily. The sequenced sample was CD4+ T cells sorted from blood, obtained at week 4, from a patient treated with tofacitinib. These TCRs come from a human donor with alopecia areata.

This clone has only a few counts. The chain couples TRBV7-9 to TRBJ2-5, with 11 bases aligning to TRBD1. Losses at the gene ends were 5 bases for V and 4 bases for J; bases not matched to a gene: 3. CDR1 is SEHNR and CDR2 is FQNEAQ in the germline V gene (reference sequence). CDR3 size: 14 residues. The chain's CDR3 is CASSMDRGLETQYF. The CDR3 DNA sequence: TGTGCCAGCAGCATGGACAGGGGGCTAGAGACCCAGTACTTC.

This chain connects TRBV20-1 to TRBJ1-2; no clear D gene. This CDR3 is built from 9 residues. Germline lookup yields CDR1 DFQATT and CDR2 SNEGSKA (reference sequence). The CDR3 sequence is CRVGYGYTF. In DNA form, the CDR3 reads TGCAGGGTGGGGTATGGCTACACCTTC.

CDR3 residues: CASSFSYNSPLHF. CDR3 in DNA: TGTGCCAGCAGCTTCTCCTATAATTCACCCCTCCACTTT. V and J are TRBV9 and TRBJ1-6; D gene uncertain. Germline CDR1 reads SGDLS; CDR2 reads YYNGEE. The CDR3 consists of 13 residues. V lost 4 bases and J lost 0, with 2 bases in between.

In its sample, this clone was seen a few times. The chain has TRBV29-1 and TRBJ2-3; D perhaps matches TRBD2 (6 bases). Germline CDR1 is SQVTM and CDR2 is ANQGSEA. The CDR3 has 14 residues. V was trimmed by 1 base and J by 1 base, leaving 9 bases between them. The CDR3 is CSVEGKRGTDTQYF. The CDR3 region has the DNA TGCAGCGTTGAAGGAAAGCGGGGCACAGATACGCAGTATTTT.

Comments on this clone: The same CDR3 also results from other DNA sequences found in this sample. The chain links TRBV30 to TRBJ2-3; D might be TRBD2 (7 bases). This CDR3 has 13 amino acids. In germline, CDR1 is GTSNPN, CDR2 SVGIG (reference sequence). Trimming pared 0 bases from V and 4 bases from J, leaving 8 bases between. The CDR3 reads CAWSVGGPDTQYF. CDR3 nucleotide sequence: TGTGCCTGGAGTGTGGGGGGGCCAGATACGCAGTATTTT.

This clone was seen only a few times. In DNA form, the CDR3 reads TGTGCCATCAGTACACCCGGCAGGGAAAATGAAAAACTGTTTTTT. This sequence encodes CAISTPGRENEKLFF. The genes are TRBV10-3 and TRBJ1-4; D is perhaps TRBD1 (5 bases). V lost 5 bases, J lost 5 bases, and 15 bases lay in between. The CDR3 totals 15 residues. The germline gives CDR1 ENHRY, CDR2 SYGVKD.

To note about this clone: Other nucleotide sequences in the sample specify the same CDR3. The chain employs TRBV29-1 and TRBJ2-7, with 7 bases that match TRBD1. Trimming cost V 7 bases and J 2 bases; bases outside gene matches: 5. The germline CDR1 and CDR2 sequences are SQVTM and ANQGSEA. The CDR3 contains 12 residues. The CDR3: CSGRTGPYEQYF. CDR3 bases: TGCAGCGGCAGGACAGGACCCTACGAGCAGTACTTC.

The V gene is TRBV29-1, the J gene TRBJ2-2; the D is unclear. CDR1 and CDR2 from the germline V gene are SQVTM and ANQGSEA. The length of the CDR3 is 13 residues. V was cut by 0 bases and J by 5 bases, with 7 bases left in between. The CDR3 DNA sequence: TGCAGCGTTGAAGACCCAGGAACCGGGGAGCTGTTTTTT. Protein product: CSVEDPGTGELFF.

The V gene is TRBV30, the J gene TRBJ1-4; D call uncertain. The V end was cut by 1 base, the J end by 0 bases, with 3 bases between. The length of the CDR3 is 13 residues. Germline V gene lookup returns CDR1 GTSNPN and CDR2 SVGIG (reference sequence). CDR3 nucleotide sequence: TGTGCCTGGAGTGGTTCAACTAATGAAAAACTGTTTTTT. This sequence encodes CAWSGSTNEKLFF.

The V call is TRBV29-1, the J call TRBJ2-2; D possibly matches TRBD1 or TRBD2 (6 bases each). The CDR3 sequence is 13 residues long. Trimming stripped 6 bases from V and 3 bases from J, with 11 bases between. The germline V gene has CDR1 SQVTM and CDR2 ANQGSEA. Here the CDR3 reads CSVGRGHTGELFF. CDR3 nucleotide sequence: TGCAGCGTAGGTCGGGGGCACACCGGGGAGCTGTTTTTT.

This chain connects TRBV30 to TRBJ1-1, with TRBD1 identical over 7 bases. Germline V gene sequence: CDR1 GTSNPN, CDR2 SVGIG (reference sequence). J gave up 0 bases and V 8 bases, and 0 bases lay outside the gene matches. The CDR3 spans 11 residues. CDR3 protein: CAQGVNTEAFF. Written as DNA, the CDR3 is TGTGCCCAGGGGGTGAACACTGAAGCTTTCTTT.

This clone was detected a few times. The rearrangement joins TRBV2 to TRBJ1-4; 10 bases map to TRBD1. There are 14 residues in the CDR3. The V and J ends lost 5 bases and 8 bases, in that order; junction bases with no gene match: 5. From germline, CDR1 is SNHLY and CDR2 FYNNEI. The CDR3 sequence is CASSRDRGLEKLFF. Here the CDR3 DNA reads TGTGCCAGCAGTAGGGACAGGGGTTTGGAAAAACTGTTTTTT.

This clone was detected only a few times. This chain joins TRBV7-2 and TRBJ2-7; TRBD2 is a possible D gene (7 bases). This CDR3 is built from 16 residues. The germline gives CDR1 SGHTA, CDR2 FQGNSA. The V gene lost 5 bases and the J gene lost 4 bases, with 21 bases spanning the gap. Here the CDR3 reads CASSPRRGGSGYEQYF. The CDR3, as DNA: TGTGCCAGCAGCCCCCGTAGGGGGGGCTCGGGGTACGAGCAGTACTTC.

The chain employs TRBV13 and TRBJ2-7; a weak D match, TRBD2 (6 bases). This CDR3 contains 14 residues. Germline CDR1 is PRHDT and CDR2 is FYEKMQ (reference sequence). V lost 1 base and J 9 bases, leaving 16 bases between the germline ends. CDR3 DNA: TGTGCCAGCAGCTTAGAAGCGGGCGTCCCTGCGCAGTACTTC. Translation gives CASSLEAGVPAQYF.

This chain uses TRBV2 with TRBJ2-5, with D hard to call. The V end was cut by 5 bases, the J end by 5 bases, with 12 bases between. Germline-derived CDR1 and CDR2 are SNHLY and FYNNEI. CDR3 size: 13 residues. As DNA, the CDR3 is TGTGCCAGCAGTTTGCACGGCGTGGAGACCCAGTACTTC. This translates into CASSLHGVETQYF.

V gene TRBV10-3 combines with J gene TRBJ2-6; the match to TRBD1 covers 9 bases. The junction had 9 bases not matched to a gene; V was cut back by 2 bases and J by 4 bases. The germline V gene encodes CDR1 ENHRY and CDR2 SYGVKD. This CDR3 region has 18 residues. CDR3 sequence reads: CAISEPRGQGSGANVLTF. The DNA for the CDR3 is TGTGCCATCAGTGAGCCACGAGGACAGGGGTCCGGGGCCAACGTCCTGACTTTC.

J is TRBJ1-4 and V is TRBV30, with 8 bases aligning to TRBD1. CDR3 length equals 12 residues. CDR1 is GTSNPN, CDR2 SVGIG, per germline (reference sequence). V shed 5 bases and J 8 bases; nucleotides not matched to a gene: 4. The CDR3 spells CAWGTGGEKLFF. Here the CDR3 DNA reads TGTGCCTGGGGGACAGGAGGGGAAAAACTGTTTTTT.

The CDR3 sequence is CSVVTGSTEAFF. Written as DNA, the CDR3 is TGCAGCGTTGTAACAGGGTCTACTGAAGCTTTCTTT. The chain couples TRBV29-1 to TRBJ1-1, with D maybe TRBD1 (6 bases). V lost 4 bases and J 5 bases, leaving 11 bases between the germline ends. Germline CDR1 and CDR2: SQVTM and ANQGSEA. This CDR3 contains 12 residues. Based on the CDR3 plus reference TRBV29-1 and TRBJ1-1, the full variable domain is SAVISQKPSRDICQRGTSLTIQCQVDSQVTMMFWYRQQPGQSLTLIATANQGSEATYESGFVIDKFPISRPNLTFSTLTVSNMSPEDSSIYLCSVVTGSTEAFFGQGTRLTVV.

V is TRBV5-1 and J is TRBJ2-5; D may be TRBD2 (6 bases). Between the trimmed V and J ends, which lost 0 bases and 3 bases, there was a span of 15 bases. This CDR3 spans 16 amino acids. Germline lookup yields CDR1 SGHRS and CDR2 YFSETQ. CDR3 nucleotide sequence: TGCGCCAGCAGCTTGGGCCGGCCGGGGGTCGAAGAGACCCAGTACTTC. Its protein is CASSLGRPGVEETQYF.

This chain joins TRBV29-1 and TRBJ1-2; TRBD1 matches at 7 bases. V lost 6 bases and J lost 8; bases outside the gene matches: 18. The germline V gene has CDR1 SQVTM and CDR2 ANQGSEA. The CDR3 is 15 residues long. The CDR3 DNA sequence: TGCAGCGTCGGGGGACAGCGGGACCCTAGGGACGGCTACACCTTC. As protein: CSVGGQRDPRDGYTF.

The DNA for the CDR3 is TGTGCCTGGAGTGTAAGTCTAAGTGAGCAGTTCTTC. It is translated as CAWSVSLSEQFF. The chain is built from TRBV30 and TRBJ2-1; D remains unclear. This CDR3 has 12 amino acids. V was clipped by 0 bases and J by 9 bases, with 9 bases between them. CDR1 GTSNPN and CDR2 SVGIG come from the germline V gene (reference sequence).

The chain uses TRBV2 and TRBJ1-1; D is perhaps TRBD1 (6 bases). V gave up 6 bases and J gave up 0 bases, with 14 bases separating them. Germline loops: CDR1 SNHLY, CDR2 FYNNEI. The CDR3 has 15 residues. CDR3 amino acids: CASRRAGAMNTEAFF. The CDR3, as DNA: TGTGCCAGCAGGAGGGCAGGGGCCATGAACACTGAAGCTTTCTTT.

The CDR3 here is CSVEELAVTQYF. The CDR3 DNA reads TGCAGCGTTGAAGAACTAGCGGTGACCCAGTACTTC. The chain uses TRBV29-1 and TRBJ2-5, with TRBD2 matching over 8 bases. The junction had 1 base not matched to a gene; V was cut back by 0 bases and J by 7 bases. This CDR3 spans 12 amino acids. Germline V gene sequence: CDR1 SQVTM, CDR2 ANQGSEA.

This rearrangement joins TRBV5-6 to TRBJ1-5; D is undetermined. The CDR3 is 14 amino acids. The germline V gene has CDR1 SGHDT and CDR2 YYEEEE. Trimming took 4 bases from V and 3 from J, leaving 11 bases between them. DNA for the CDR3: TGTGCCAGCAGCCATGGCCGCAACAATCAGCCCCAGCATTTT. Its translation is CASSHGRNNQPQHF.

The chain is built from TRBV4-1 and TRBJ1-6, with TRBD1 matching 7 bases. J lost 7 bases, V lost 0 bases, and 15 bases had no gene match. CDR1 and CDR2 from the germline V gene are MGHRA and YSYEKL. There are 19 residues in the CDR3. The chain's CDR3 is CASSQDLEASLGQNSPLHF. The CDR3 DNA is TGCGCCAGCAGCCAAGATTTGGAGGCGTCCTTGGGACAGAATTCACCCCTCCACTTT.

The V and J genes are TRBV25-1 and TRBJ1-1, with 7 bases matching TRBD1. Germline V gene sequence: CDR1 MGHDK, CDR2 SYGVNS. Unmatched junction bases numbered 6, after V lost 3 bases and J lost 8 bases. This CDR3 spans 13 amino acids. CDR3 bases: TGTGCCAGCAGTGAGCCCGGACAGGCCGAAGCTTTCTTT. It is translated as CASSEPGQAEAFF. Using reference TRBV25-1 and TRBJ1-1 for the parts outside the CDR3, the full variable domain is EADIYQTPRYLVIGTGKKITLECSQTMGHDKMYWYQQDPGMELHLIHYSYGVNSTEKGDLSSESTVSRIRTEHFPLTLESARPSHTSQYLCASSEPGQAEAFFGQGTRLTVV.

This clone was observed a handful of times. The rearrangement uses TRBV25-1 and TRBJ1-1; D gene uncertain. V dropped 0 bases and J dropped 4 bases, with 6 bases sitting between them. Germline values: CDR1 MGHDK, CDR2 SYGVNS. There are 13 residues in the CDR3. The CDR3 protein is CASSEYRATEAFF. The CDR3, as DNA: TGTGCCAGCAGTGAATATCGGGCCACTGAAGCTTTCTTT.

The CDR3 region is CAWSVPSTRNSPLHF. In DNA form, the CDR3 reads TGTGCCTGGAGTGTACCCTCGACACGTAACTCACCCCTCCACTTT. The rearrangement joins TRBV30 to TRBJ1-6; D unclear. CDR3 length: 15 amino acids. Trimming pared 0 bases from V and 10 bases from J, leaving 16 bases between. Germline loops: CDR1 GTSNPN, CDR2 SVGIG (reference sequence).